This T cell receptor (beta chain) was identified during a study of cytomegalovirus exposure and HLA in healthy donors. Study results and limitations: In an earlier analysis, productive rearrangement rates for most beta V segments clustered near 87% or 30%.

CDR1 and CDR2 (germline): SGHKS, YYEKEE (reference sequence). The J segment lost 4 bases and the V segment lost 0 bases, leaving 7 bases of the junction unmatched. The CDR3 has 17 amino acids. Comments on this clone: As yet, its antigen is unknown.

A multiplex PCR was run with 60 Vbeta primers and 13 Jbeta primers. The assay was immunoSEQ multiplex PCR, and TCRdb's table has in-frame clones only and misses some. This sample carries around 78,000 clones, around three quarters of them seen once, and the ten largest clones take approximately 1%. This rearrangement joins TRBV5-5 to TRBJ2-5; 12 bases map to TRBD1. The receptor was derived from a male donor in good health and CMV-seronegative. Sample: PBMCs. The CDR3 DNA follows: TGTGCCAGCAGCTTGGGGGGACAGGGGGCCCCAGGAGAGACCCAGTACTTC. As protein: CASSLGGQGAPGETQYF.